This T cell receptor beta chain was profiled in a study of sequential checkpoint blockade in melanoma. Study-level background: Both treatment sequences were followed by maintenance nivolumab.

Deletions cut 4 bases from V and 0 bases from J, with 17 bases between. There are 17 residues in the CDR3. The germline V gene encodes CDR1 ENHRY and CDR2 SYGVKD. The data were produced by immunoSEQ multiplex PCR, yet TCRdb's version contains in-frame clones alone and is incomplete. Here the sample spans more than 20,000 clones, around 80% being singletons. As for treatment: randomized to nivolumab then ipilimumab (arm A) or the reverse (arm B). The TCR sequence derives from a human donor with melanoma. The sequences come from CD8+ T cells sorted from blood (inferred from file names), collected from a patient given nivolumab and ipilimumab in sequence. The chain recombines TRBV10-3 with TRBJ2-3; perhaps TRBD2 as D (6 bases). CDR3 residues: CAISGRNGTASTDTQYF. The DNA for the CDR3 is TGTGCCATCAGTGGAAGGAACGGGACTGCTAGCACAGATACGCAGTATTTT.